Listed below are T cell receptor beta chains from one sample, sequenced in a study of blood T cells in healthy people across ages. TCRdb ran MiXCR on the 5' RACE reads and lists one entry per CDR3 protein. The profile covers about 1.5 million distinct CDR3 sequences, with approximately 42% appearing a single time and roughly 7.7% taken by the ten largest. Sample: blood. The origin of the receptors is a young woman in good health. Each CDR3 is given without its conserved first and last residue. Fields, in order: V gene, J gene, CDR3 protein.

TRBV6-2/TRBV6-3	TRBJ2-7	ASWGAYEQY
TRBV7-2	TRBJ1-2	AGGGGRGGYT
TRBV2	TRBJ2-3	ASTGTSGVLDTQY
TRBV20-1	TRBJ2-1	SARDNPSSLAGREDEQF
TRBV20-1	TRBJ2-2	SALNTGTAAGELF
TRBV2	TRBJ1-4	ASRGDRDEKLF
TRBV7-9	TRBJ1-1	ASSLVLRNTEAF
TRBV28	TRBJ2-5	ASKPGGAQETQY
TRBV11-2	TRBJ2-4	ASSLEQGSDQY
TRBV4-1	.	AGSQVGTGSYEQY
TRBV18	TRBJ2-7	ASSSGQLGSYEQY
TRBV11-2	TRBJ2-5	ASSLDRTSPQY
TRBV4-1	TRBJ2-7	ASSQVVGARYEQY
TRBV29-1	TRBJ2-7	SVEGSGESYEQY
TRBV6-2/TRBV6-3	TRBJ1-1	ASSNGGGDTEAF
TRBV20-1	TRBJ1-3	SAPGQGTGNTIY
TRBV6-6	TRBJ2-1	ASVRLANNEQF
TRBV6-2/TRBV6-3	TRBJ1-5	ASRLQGYSNQPQH
TRBV5-1	TRBJ1-1	ASSSDSRNTEAF
TRBV6-1	TRBJ2-3	ASRAQGGTPTDTQY
TRBV28	TRBJ1-2	ASRGQGGGNYGYT
TRBV29-1	TRBJ1-2	SVDRTGGNYGYT
TRBV10-2	TRBJ2-3	ASLHAGPAEDTQY
TRBV29-1	TRBJ1-5	SVGGNGNQPQH
TRBV27	TRBJ1-1	ASSLVSVSEAF
TRBV14	TRBJ1-2	ASSQVYNQGRTNYGYT
TRBV7-2	TRBJ2-3	ASSPQGASGISTDTQY
TRBV5-1	TRBJ2-7	ASSLDGTAPDNEQY
TRBV7-2	TRBJ2-3	ASSSGLAGGIDTQY
TRBV7-3	TRBJ1-2	ASSLTGGAGDGYT
TRBV5-6	TRBJ2-2	ASSQPDAGELF
TRBV3-1	TRBJ2-1	ASSLTGTRNEQF
TRBV7-2	TRBJ2-3	ASSRLGGNTDTQY
TRBV12-3/TRBV12-4	TRBJ1-4	ASSLGEKLF
TRBV4-1	TRBJ1-1	ASSQSQGLTEAF
TRBV6-5	TRBJ1-2	ASSIPGGNGYT
TRBV10-3	TRBJ1-2	AISESATGETPNSYT
TRBV21-1	TRBJ1-5	ASSKGEREGSQPQH
TRBV5-1	TRBJ2-5	ASSLNQETQY